A selection of T cell receptor beta chains follows, all from one sample in a study of cytomegalovirus exposure and HLA in healthy donors. The table came from immunoSEQ multiplex PCR; TCRdb's copy has only in-frame clones and leaves some out. Here the sample table reports under 70,000 clones. The specimen was PBMCs. These receptors all stem from a woman aged 25 to 39 in good health and CMV-seropositive. Each CDR3 is given with its conserved first and last residue. The order of the fields is D gene, V gene, J gene, CDR3 DNA, CDR3 protein. D genes are given only for firm matches.

d_call: TRBD1; v_call: TRBV28; j_call: TRBJ2-5; cdr3_nt: TGTGCCAGCAGTCCGCCGGGACAGGGGTGGGAGACCCAGTACTTC; cdr3_aa: CASSPPGQGWETQYF
d_call: TRBD1; v_call: TRBV9; j_call: TRBJ2-2; cdr3_nt: TGTGCCAGCAGCGTAGAAGGGACAGCTAACACCGGGGAGCTGTTTTTT; cdr3_aa: CASSVEGTANTGELFF
d_call: -; v_call: TRBV6-5; j_call: TRBJ2-7; cdr3_nt: TGTGCCAGCAGTGTAAGAACAGGAGAGCAGTACTTC; cdr3_aa: CASSVRTGEQYF
d_call: TRBD2; v_call: TRBV2; j_call: TRBJ2-2; cdr3_nt: TGTGCCAGCAGTGCAACTAGCGGGATAAGCGGGGAGCTGTTTTTT; cdr3_aa: CASSATSGISGELFF
d_call: TRBD1; v_call: TRBV6-5; j_call: TRBJ1-2; cdr3_nt: TGTGCCAGCAGTTACCTGGGACAGGGTGCTTATGGCTACACCTTC; cdr3_aa: CASSYLGQGAYGYTF
d_call: -; v_call: TRBV19; j_call: TRBJ2-7; cdr3_nt: TGTGCCAGTAGTGGCGGGTTCCCTCCCTACGAGCAGTACTTC; cdr3_aa: CASSGGFPPYEQYF
d_call: TRBD2; v_call: TRBV29-1; j_call: TRBJ2-1; cdr3_nt: TGCAGCGTTGAAGGGACTAGCGGGAGTTACAATGAGCAGTTCTTC; cdr3_aa: CSVEGTSGSYNEQFF
d_call: -; v_call: TRBV2; j_call: TRBJ2-1; cdr3_nt: TGTGCCAGCAGTGGTCCGGGACTCAATGAGCAGTTCTTC; cdr3_aa: CASSGPGLNEQFF
d_call: TRBD2; v_call: TRBV5-1; j_call: TRBJ2-7; cdr3_nt: TGCGCCAGCAGCGGGAGGACTAGCGGGGCTAACTACGAGCAGTACTTC; cdr3_aa: CASSGRTSGANYEQYF
d_call: -; v_call: TRBV5-1; j_call: TRBJ1-5; cdr3_nt: TGCGCCAGCAGCCCCGACAGCCTCAATCAGCCCCAGCATTTT; cdr3_aa: CASSPDSLNQPQHF
d_call: -; v_call: TRBV11-3; j_call: TRBJ2-7; cdr3_nt: TGTGCCAGCAGCTTGTACAGTTCTTACGAGCAGTACTTC; cdr3_aa: CASSLYSSYEQYF
d_call: -; v_call: TRBV13; j_call: TRBJ1-3; cdr3_nt: TGTGCCAGCAGTTCAGGTATTCGTGGAAACACCATATATTTT; cdr3_aa: CASSSGIRGNTIYF
d_call: TRBD2; v_call: TRBV18; j_call: TRBJ2-7; cdr3_nt: TGTGCCAGCTCACCAAGGACTAGCGCCTACGAGCAGTACTTC; cdr3_aa: CASSPRTSAYEQYF
d_call: -; v_call: TRBV6-5; j_call: TRBJ2-1; cdr3_nt: TGTGCCAGCAGTAGAGGGATCGAGCAGTTCTTC; cdr3_aa: CASSRGIEQFF
d_call: TRBD2; v_call: TRBV5-1; j_call: TRBJ2-1; cdr3_nt: TGCGCCAGCAGCTTAGCCGGGAGGGCGTTGAATGAGCAGTTCTTC; cdr3_aa: CASSLAGRALNEQFF
d_call: TRBD1; v_call: TRBV29-1; j_call: TRBJ2-2; cdr3_nt: TGCAGCGTTGATCCAGGGGGAAGGAACACCGGGGAGCTGTTTTTT; cdr3_aa: CSVDPGGRNTGELFF
d_call: TRBD2; v_call: TRBV5-1; j_call: TRBJ2-2; cdr3_nt: TGCGCCAGCAGCTTGGAAGCGGGGTCGAACACCGGGGAGCTGTTTTTT; cdr3_aa: CASSLEAGSNTGELFF
d_call: TRBD1; v_call: TRBV7-2; j_call: TRBJ1-2; cdr3_nt: TGTGCCAGCAGCTTAGCGGGACAGGGTTTAGGCTATGGCTACACCTTC; cdr3_aa: CASSLAGQGLGYGYTF
d_call: TRBD1; v_call: TRBV29-1; j_call: TRBJ2-7; cdr3_nt: TGCAGCGCGGGTCCGGGACAGGGCTCGGAGCAGTACTTC; cdr3_aa: CSAGPGQGSEQYF
d_call: -; v_call: TRBV30; j_call: TRBJ1-5; cdr3_nt: TGTGCCTGGACCGAAAACGGGGGGGTGCCCCAGCATTTT; cdr3_aa: CAWTENGGVPQHF
d_call: -; v_call: TRBV6-6; j_call: TRBJ1-2; cdr3_nt: TGTGCCAGCAGTAACAGGGCCTACTATGGCTACACCTTC; cdr3_aa: CASSNRAYYGYTF
d_call: TRBD2; v_call: TRBV25-1; j_call: TRBJ2-7; cdr3_nt: TGTGCCAGCAGTCCAAAGACTAGCGGCGCCTACGAGCAGTACTTC; cdr3_aa: CASSPKTSGAYEQYF
d_call: -; v_call: TRBV29-1; j_call: TRBJ1-1; cdr3_nt: TGCAGCGCCGTATTCTGGGGGGGTACTGAAGCTTTCTTT; cdr3_aa: CSAVFWGGTEAFF
d_call: TRBD1; v_call: TRBV6-5; j_call: TRBJ1-5; cdr3_nt: TGTGCCAGCAGGTCCAGGGGGCCCAGCAATCAGCCCCAGCATTTT; cdr3_aa: CASRSRGPSNQPQHF
d_call: TRBD1; v_call: TRBV30; j_call: TRBJ2-3; cdr3_nt: TGTGCCTGGTCCGGGGGGGACAGGGGAGTAGATACGCAGTATTTT; cdr3_aa: CAWSGGDRGVDTQYF
d_call: TRBD1; v_call: TRBV5-1; j_call: TRBJ2-5; cdr3_nt: TGCGCCAGCAGCTTGAACAGGGGAGAGACCCAGTACTTC; cdr3_aa: CASSLNRGETQYF
d_call: TRBD2; v_call: TRBV27; j_call: TRBJ2-7; cdr3_nt: TGTGCCAGCAGTTCCAAGGGACTAGCGGGAGGAGGACCCTACGAGCAGTACTTC; cdr3_aa: CASSSKGLAGGGPYEQYF
d_call: TRBD1; v_call: TRBV7-9; j_call: TRBJ2-7; cdr3_nt: TGTGCCAGCAGCTTAGAAGGGGGCGCTGGGTACGAGCAGTACTTC; cdr3_aa: CASSLEGGAGYEQYF
d_call: TRBD1; v_call: TRBV19; j_call: TRBJ1-1; cdr3_nt: TGTGCCAGCGCTGGACAGGGAATGAACACTGAAGCTTTCTTT; cdr3_aa: CASAGQGMNTEAFF
d_call: -; v_call: TRBV11-3; j_call: TRBJ2-1; cdr3_nt: TGTGCCAGCAGCTCCTCATGGGGGAGGGGGTACAATGAGCAGTTCTTC; cdr3_aa: CASSSSWGRGYNEQFF
d_call: -; v_call: TRBV28; j_call: TRBJ1-3; cdr3_nt: TGTGCCAGCAATTCGTATCGGGGAAACACCATATATTTT; cdr3_aa: CASNSYRGNTIYF
d_call: TRBD2; v_call: TRBV4-1; j_call: TRBJ2-7; cdr3_nt: TGCGCCAGCAGCCAAGTAGTATCGGGACTATTACCCCACGAGCAGTACTTC; cdr3_aa: CASSQVVSGLLPHEQYF
d_call: -; v_call: TRBV7-6; j_call: TRBJ2-3; cdr3_nt: TGTGCCAGCAGCTTATTCTCCAGCACAGATACGCAGTATTTT; cdr3_aa: CASSLFSSTDTQYF
d_call: -; v_call: TRBV18; j_call: TRBJ1-1; cdr3_nt: TGTGCCAGCTCACCACTTGCAGGGGTAAACACTGAAGCTTTCTTT; cdr3_aa: CASSPLAGVNTEAFF
d_call: -; v_call: TRBV7-3; j_call: TRBJ2-2; cdr3_nt: TGTGCCAGCAGCCCCACGGGGTCCACCGGGGAGCTGTTTTTT; cdr3_aa: CASSPTGSTGELFF
d_call: -; v_call: TRBV4-1; j_call: TRBJ2-2; cdr3_nt: TGCGCCAGCAGCCAAACGGTGGCGGTGACCGGGGAGCTGTTTTTT; cdr3_aa: CASSQTVAVTGELFF
d_call: -; v_call: TRBV30; j_call: TRBJ2-3; cdr3_nt: TGTGCCTGGCAGGGACTCCCGGGTGGGGATACGCAGTATTTT; cdr3_aa: CAWQGLPGGDTQYF
d_call: -; v_call: TRBV5-1; j_call: TRBJ2-7; cdr3_nt: TGCGCCAGCAGCTTCTCCCGGGGGAACGAGCAGTACTTC; cdr3_aa: CASSFSRGNEQYF